The clone carrying this T cell receptor (beta chain) has at least ten counts. Its target is unknown. Researchers amplified the TCR beta CDR3 regions from RNA transcripts. TCR CDR3 underwent first-round RT-PCR with the HTBI primer set. One entry per CDR3 protein results from TCRdb running MiXCR on the multiplex PCR reads. Of 550,000 to 850,000 distinct CDR3 sequences detected, 15% to 20% appear once; the ten largest clones hold 15% to 20%. The V segment lost 2 bases and the J segment 5 bases; nucleotides outside the gene matches: 7. This CDR3 has 16 residues. The V gene's germline CDR1 is SNHLY and CDR2 FYNNEI. Uncontrolled infections, other autoimmune diseases, pregnancy or lactation led to exclusion of patients. This sample is drawn from a study of T cells in Graves' hyperthyroidism and ophthalmopathy. Findings of the study overall: Most clonotypes expanded in the thyroid (above 0.001) were also present in blood.

Sequenced sample: blood. The chain carries TRBV2 and TRBJ1-1; 11 bases align to TRBD1. The source of this sequence is a woman aged 45 to 65 with Graves' hyperthyroidism that later progressed to Graves' ophthalmopathy. The CDR3 DNA is TGTGCCAGCAGTGAAAGTGGGGACAGGGGGAGGACTGAAGCTTTCTTT. Translated, it gives CASSESGDRGRTEAFF.